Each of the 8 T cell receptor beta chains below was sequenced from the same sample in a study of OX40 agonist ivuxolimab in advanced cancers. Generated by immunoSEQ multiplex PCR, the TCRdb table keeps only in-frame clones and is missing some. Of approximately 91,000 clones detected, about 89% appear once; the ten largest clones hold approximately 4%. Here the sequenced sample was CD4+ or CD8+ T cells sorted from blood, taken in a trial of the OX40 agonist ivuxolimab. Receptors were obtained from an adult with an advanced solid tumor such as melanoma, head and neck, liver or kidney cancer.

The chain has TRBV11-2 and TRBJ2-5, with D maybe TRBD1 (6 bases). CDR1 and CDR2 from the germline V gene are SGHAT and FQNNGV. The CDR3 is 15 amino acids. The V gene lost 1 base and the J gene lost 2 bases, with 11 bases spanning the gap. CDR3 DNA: TGTGCCAGCAGCTTAGCTACAGGGCCGCAAGAGACCCAGTACTTC. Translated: CASSLATGPQETQYF. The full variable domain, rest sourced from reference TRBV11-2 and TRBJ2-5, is EAGVAQSPRYKIIEKRQSVAFWCNPISGHATLYWYQQILGQGPKLLIQFQNNGVVDDSQLPKDRFSAERLKGVDSTLKIQPAKLEDSAVYLCASSLATGPQETQYFGPGTRLLVL.

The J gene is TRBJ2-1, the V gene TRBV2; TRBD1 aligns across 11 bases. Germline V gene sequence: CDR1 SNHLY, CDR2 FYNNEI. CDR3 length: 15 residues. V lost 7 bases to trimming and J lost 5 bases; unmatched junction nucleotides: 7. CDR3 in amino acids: CASMKGGQGDNEQFF. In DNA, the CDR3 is TGTGCCAGCATGAAGGGGGGACAGGGGGACAATGAGCAGTTCTTC.

The CDR3 DNA sequence: TGTGCCAGCACAGAGTACACTGAAGCTTTCTTT. This codes for CASTEYTEAFF. The genes are TRBV6-6 and TRBJ1-1; no clear D. Trimming stripped 7 bases from V and 3 bases from J, with 6 bases between. Germline-derived CDR1 and CDR2 are MNHNY and SVGAGI (reference sequence). The CDR3 is 11 amino acids.

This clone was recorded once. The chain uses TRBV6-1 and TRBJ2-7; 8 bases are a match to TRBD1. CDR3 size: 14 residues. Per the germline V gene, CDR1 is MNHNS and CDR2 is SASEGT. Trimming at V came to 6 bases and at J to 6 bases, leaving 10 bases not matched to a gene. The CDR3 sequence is CASRVSTGEIEQYF. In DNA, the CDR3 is TGTGCCAGCAGGGTTTCGACAGGGGAGATCGAGCAGTACTTC.

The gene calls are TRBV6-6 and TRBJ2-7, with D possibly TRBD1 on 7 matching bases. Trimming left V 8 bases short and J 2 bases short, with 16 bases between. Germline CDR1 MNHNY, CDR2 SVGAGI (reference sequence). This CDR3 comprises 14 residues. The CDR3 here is CASVGAGQTYEQYV. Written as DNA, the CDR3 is TGTGCCAGCGTAGGTGCGGGACAGACCTACGAGCAGTACGTC.

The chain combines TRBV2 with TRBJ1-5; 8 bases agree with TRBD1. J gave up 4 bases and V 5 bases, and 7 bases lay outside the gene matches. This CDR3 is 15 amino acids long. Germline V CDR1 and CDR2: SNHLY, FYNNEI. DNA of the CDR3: TGTGCCAGCAGTCGGACAGGGCTCTTTAATCAGCCCCAGCATTTT. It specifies CASSRTGLFNQPQHF. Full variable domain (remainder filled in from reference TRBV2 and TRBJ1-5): EPEVTQTPSHQVTQMGQEVILRCVPISNHLYFYWYRQILGQKVEFLVSFYNNEISEKSEIFDDQFSVERPDGSNFTLKIRSTKLEDSAMYFCASSRTGLFNQPQHFGDGTRLSIL.

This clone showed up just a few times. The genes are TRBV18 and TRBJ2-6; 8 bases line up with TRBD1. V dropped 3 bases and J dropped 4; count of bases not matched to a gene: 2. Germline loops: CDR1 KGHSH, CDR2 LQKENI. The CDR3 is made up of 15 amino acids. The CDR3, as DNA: TGTGCCAGCTCACCGACAGGGGCCGGGGCCAACGTCCTGACTTTC. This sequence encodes CASSPTGAGANVLTF.

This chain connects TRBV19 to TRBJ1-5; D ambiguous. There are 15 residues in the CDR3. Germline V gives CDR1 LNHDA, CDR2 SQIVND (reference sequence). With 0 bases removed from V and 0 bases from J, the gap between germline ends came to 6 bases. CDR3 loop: CASSIEGDSNQPQHF. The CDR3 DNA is TGTGCCAGTAGTATAGAAGGCGATAGCAATCAGCCCCAGCATTTT.